Listed below are T cell receptor beta chains from one sample, sequenced in a study of T cells after yellow fever vaccination. A single record per CDR3 protein comes from TCRdb applying MiXCR to the 5' RACE reads. The sample includes around 100,000 distinct CDR3 sequences, around 8% of them seen just once. The sequencing used CD8+ T cells sorted from PBMCs, collected 45 days after the yellow fever booster vaccination. The receptors originated from a man aged 25 to 40 who received the YFV17D yellow fever vaccine. Both conserved end residues are part of each CDR3. Fields, in order: J gene, clone size, D gene, V gene, CDR3 DNA, CDR3 protein. D genes are given only for firm matches. Rows may omit the clone size; those that give it use once, few, many or a size class.

J: TRBJ2-5
size: many
D: NA
V: TRBV9
DNA: TGTGCCAGCAGCCCATATCCTGGGGAGACCCAGTACTTC
CDR3: CASSPYPGETQYF

J: TRBJ1-2
size: many
D: NA
V: TRBV7-9
DNA: TGTGCCAGCTTTTCGAACTATGGCTACACCTTC
CDR3: CASFSNYGYTF

J: TRBJ1-1
size: many
D: TRBD1
V: TRBV12-3/TRBV12-4
DNA: TGTGCCAGCAACCCGGGACAGGGGTTTACTGAAGCTTTCTTT
CDR3: CASNPGQGFTEAFF

J: TRBJ2-5
size: many
D: NA
V: TRBV20-1
DNA: TGCAGTGCTAGTAGCATGGGAGAGACCCAGTACTTC
CDR3: CSASSMGETQYF

J: TRBJ2-7
size: many
D: NA
V: TRBV7-9
DNA: TGTGCCAGCAGCTTAGTAGGGGGCGGGAGCAACTACGAGCAGTACTTC
CDR3: CASSLVGGGSNYEQYF

J: TRBJ2-4
size: many
D: NA
V: TRBV28
DNA: TGTGCCAGCAGCCGTCAGCTAGCCAAAAACATTCAGTACTTC
CDR3: CASSRQLAKNIQYF

J: TRBJ2-7
size: NA
D: NA
V: TRBV4-3
DNA: TGCGCCAGCAGCCAAGGGGCGGAGGCCTACGAGCAGTACTTC
CDR3: CASSQGAEAYEQYF

J: TRBJ2-2
size: NA
D: NA
V: TRBV5-1
DNA: TGCGCCAGCAGCTGGGGACTTAGCGGGGAGCTGTTTTTT
CDR3: CASSWGLSGELFF

J: TRBJ2-3
size: few
D: TRBD2
V: TRBV7-8
DNA: TGTGCCAGCAGCTTACTGGGGTCGGGAGGGCCCTCAGATACGCAGTATTTT
CDR3: CASSLLGSGGPSDTQYF

J: TRBJ2-2
size: many
D: NA
V: TRBV5-1
DNA: TGCGCCAGCAGCTTGGACGGGGGACTGGGGGGAACCGGGGAGCTGTTTTTT
CDR3: CASSLDGGLGGTGELFF

J: TRBJ2-1
size: many
D: TRBD2
V: TRBV27
DNA: TGTGCCAGCAGTAACGGACGGGAGGGCCTTGATGAGCAGTTCTTC
CDR3: CASSNGREGLDEQFF

J: TRBJ2-1
size: many
D: TRBD2
V: TRBV5-1
DNA: TGCGCCAGCAGCTTGGGGTTTAGCGGGAGTCTGGATGAGCAGTTCTTC
CDR3: CASSLGFSGSLDEQFF

J: TRBJ2-1
size: many
D: TRBD2
V: TRBV4-3
DNA: TGCGCCAGCAGCCCCCATGGGGGAGGGCCTTCCTACAATGAGCAGTTCTTC
CDR3: CASSPHGGGPSYNEQFF

J: TRBJ1-3
size: many
D: NA
V: TRBV6-5
DNA: TGTGCCAGCAGTTCCGGGCCTCCGGTATCGGGAAACACCATATATTTT
CDR3: CASSSGPPVSGNTIYF

J: TRBJ2-7
size: many
D: NA
V: TRBV28
DNA: TGTGCCAGCAGCCCCTCCTTGGGGGCGTCCTACGAGCAGTACTTC
CDR3: CASSPSLGASYEQYF

J: TRBJ2-1
size: many
D: TRBD2
V: TRBV19
DNA: TGTGCCAGTAGTATCTCAGCGGGAGCCTACAATGAGCAGTTCTTC
CDR3: CASSISAGAYNEQFF

J: TRBJ2-7
size: many
D: NA
V: TRBV7-9
DNA: TGTGCCAGCAGTGAAGGGGACGAGCAGTACTTC
CDR3: CASSEGDEQYF

J: TRBJ1-5
size: NA
D: NA
V: TRBV7-2
DNA: TGTGCCAGCAGCTTTGGTACAGGTTACAATCAGCCCCAGCATTTT
CDR3: CASSFGTGYNQPQHF

J: TRBJ2-1
size: many
D: NA
V: TRBV7-6
DNA: TGTGCCAGCAGCTTACTCGGGGATGGGGCTGAGCAGTTCTTC
CDR3: CASSLLGDGAEQFF

J: TRBJ2-1
size: NA
D: NA
V: TRBV30
DNA: TGTGCCTGGAGTGAGGCTAAGAGCTCCTACAATGAGCAGTTCTTC
CDR3: CAWSEAKSSYNEQFF